The 25 T cell receptor beta chains in this list originate from one sample, sequenced in a study of blood T cell repertoires in COVID-19. TCRdb's table, derived via immunoSEQ multiplex PCR, lists solely in-frame clones and lacks some. The data hold tens of thousands of clones, with more than 90% observed a single time. The sample consisted of peripheral blood. The receptors were gathered from a human donor with active COVID-19. The donor label of this sample is uncertain.

This CDR3 reads CASRKTGPGEKLFF. The DNA for the CDR3 is TGTGCCAGTAGAAAAACAGGTCCCGGTGAAAAACTGTTTTTT. The rearrangement joins TRBV19 to TRBJ1-4; a possible D gene is TRBD1 (5 bases). CDR1 is LNHDA and CDR2 is SQIVND in the germline V gene (reference sequence). V lost 6 bases, J lost 7 bases, and 15 bases lay in between. The CDR3 spans 14 residues.

This clone showed up just once. This chain connects TRBV10-2 to TRBJ2-3; tentative D call: TRBD2 (5 bases). The germline gives CDR1 WSHSY, CDR2 SAAADI. V lost 4 bases and J 3 bases, leaving 17 bases between the germline ends. The CDR3 runs 16 residues. The CDR3 loop reads CASSVGSGGGTDTQYF. DNA for the CDR3: TGCGCCAGCAGTGTTGGGAGCGGAGGTGGGACAGATACGCAGTATTTT.

CDR3 region: CASSLLAVQETQYF. CDR3 coding DNA: TGTGCCAGCAGCTTACTAGCGGTACAAGAGACCCAGTACTTC. V usage is TRBV7-9 and J usage is TRBJ2-5; 7 positions match TRBD2. The germline gives CDR1 SEHNR, CDR2 FQNEAQ (reference sequence). CDR3 length: 14 residues. J gave up 2 bases and V 2 bases, and 2 bases lay outside the gene matches.

The genes are TRBV9 and TRBJ2-2; 10 nucleotides line up with TRBD2. Germline loops: CDR1 SGDLS, CDR2 YYNGEE. The J segment lost 1 base and the V segment lost 3 bases, leaving 3 bases of the junction unmatched. The CDR3 contains 16 residues. CDR3 sequence (DNA): TGTGCCAGCAGCGCTAGACTAGCGGGGAACACCGGGGAGCTGTTTTTT. Translation: CASSARLAGNTGELFF.

V and J are TRBV18 and TRBJ2-1, with 14 bases fitting TRBD2. The CDR3 is made up of 19 amino acids. V lost 0 bases to trimming and J lost 4 bases; unmatched junction nucleotides: 8. Germline CDR1 KGHSH, CDR2 LQKENI. The CDR3 DNA follows: TGTGCCAGCTCACCACCGGGGGGGACTAGCGGGAGTCGGTACAATGAGCAGTTCTTC. Translating it yields CASSPPGGTSGSRYNEQFF.

The V and J genes are TRBV4-2 and TRBJ2-3, with 12 positions matching TRBD2. CDR3 length: 17 residues. Germline lookup yields CDR1 LGHNA and CDR2 YNFKEQ. The V gene end was trimmed by 5 bases and the J gene end by 4 bases; junction bases not matched to a gene: 10. CDR3 sequence (DNA): TGTGCCAGCAGCTCCCGACTAGCGGGAGCAGGCGCAGATACGCAGTATTTT. Translating gives CASSSRLAGAGADTQYF.

This chain uses TRBV7-2 with TRBJ1-1, with D possibly being TRBD1 (5 bases). Between the trimmed V and J ends, which lost 3 bases and 1 base, there was a span of 9 bases. The CDR3 covers 14 residues. The germline CDR1 and CDR2 sequences are SGHTA and FQGNSA. CDR3 DNA sequence: TGTGCCAGCAGCTTCCTAGGGGAGAACACTGAAGCTTTCTTT. It is translated as CASSFLGENTEAFF.

This clone was counted between two and nine times. The chain combines TRBV25-1 with TRBJ2-3; D perhaps matches TRBD2 (5 bases). Per germline, CDR1 MGHDK and CDR2 SYGVNS. The CDR3 sequence is 14 residues long. Trimming pared 3 bases from V and 6 bases from J, leaving 13 bases between. DNA for the CDR3: TGTGCCAGCAGTGATGGGTTGGGGAGTGATACGCAGTATTTT. Translation: CASSDGLGSDTQYF.

This chain links TRBV5-4 with TRBJ1-6; tentative D call: TRBD1 (5 bases). Trimming left V 1 base short and J 10 bases short, with 9 bases between. The germline CDR1 and CDR2 sequences are SGHNT and YYREEE (reference sequence). The CDR3 spans 13 residues. The CDR3 sequence: CASSLRGDSPLHF. CDR3 DNA: TGTGCCAGCAGCTTGCGGGGGGACTCACCCCTCCACTTT.

This clone was seen once. The rearrangement uses TRBV6-5 and TRBJ2-5, with D maybe TRBD1 (6 bases). CDR3 size: 15 residues. CDR1 and CDR2 from the germline V gene are MNHEY and SVGAGI. V was clipped by 6 bases and J by 3 bases, with 17 bases between them. CDR3 amino acids: CASRHGTFAEETQYF. The CDR3 DNA follows: TGTGCCAGCAGACACGGGACATTCGCCGAAGAGACCCAGTACTTC.

The chain carries TRBV9 and TRBJ2-2, with TRBD2 matching over 8 bases. Germline V gene data show CDR1 as SGDLS and CDR2 as YYNGEE. With V trimmed by 4 bases and J by 1 base, 9 bases remained unmatched. This CDR3 is 17 amino acids long. CDR3: CASSTLPGTRNTGELFF. CDR3 DNA sequence: TGTGCCAGCAGCACCCTCCCCGGGACTAGGAACACCGGGGAGCTGTTTTTT.

Only a few counts were recorded for this clone. The J gene is TRBJ2-2, the V gene TRBV7-9; 11 bases fit TRBD2. CDR3 length: 15 amino acids. CDR1 and CDR2 (germline): SEHNR, FQNEAQ (reference sequence). The V and J ends lost 6 bases and 6 bases, in that order; junction bases with no gene match: 6. CDR3 DNA: TGTGCCAGCAGAACACTAGCGGGAGAATCCGGGGAGCTGTTTTTT. Amino acid sequence: CASRTLAGESGELFF.

This chain links TRBV10-2 with TRBJ2-7; D is perhaps TRBD2 (5 bases). The V gene lost 7 bases and the J gene lost 0 bases, with 10 bases spanning the gap. Germline V gives CDR1 WSHSY, CDR2 SAAADI. This CDR3 spans 13 amino acids. Written as DNA, the CDR3 is TGCGCCAGCACACGGGAAGACTCCTACGAGCAGTACTTC. It yields the protein CASTREDSYEQYF.

The V and J genes are TRBV6-2 or TRBV6-3 and TRBJ1-2; 9 positions match TRBD1. The germline V gene has CDR1 MNHEY and CDR2 SVGEGT. There are 13 residues in the CDR3. The V and J ends lost 6 bases and 6 bases, in that order; junction bases with no gene match: 5. The CDR3 sequence: CASSHRGPNGYTF. In nucleotides, the CDR3 is TGTGCCAGCAGCCACAGGGGGCCGAATGGCTACACCTTC.

The V gene is TRBV5-6, the J gene TRBJ2-1, with unresolved D. The CDR3 is made up of 13 amino acids. The germline V gene encodes CDR1 SGHDT and CDR2 YYEEEE. V was shortened by 2 bases and J by 8 bases, with 11 bases between the two germline ends. The CDR3 region has the DNA TGTGCCAGCAGCTTTCAGGCGTTGGATGAGCAGTTCTTC. Its protein product is CASSFQALDEQFF.

This chain joins TRBV28 and TRBJ2-3; 10 bases fit TRBD2. This CDR3 is 15 amino acids long. The J segment lost 3 bases and the V segment lost 6 bases, leaving 6 bases of the junction unmatched. CDR1 is MDHEN and CDR2 is SYDVKM in the germline V gene. The CDR3 is CASSQREGLTDTQYF. The DNA for the CDR3 is TGTGCCAGCAGCCAGCGGGAGGGCCTAACAGATACGCAGTATTTT.

The CDR3 nucleotides read TGTGCCACCAGCACCGACAGGGGGCCCGTCTCTGGGGCCAACGTCCTGACTTTC. Translated, it gives CATSTDRGPVSGANVLTF. The chain has TRBV15 and TRBJ2-6; 10 nucleotides match TRBD1. Germline values: CDR1 LNHNV, CDR2 YYDKDF (reference sequence). The CDR3 spans 18 residues. Germline trimming cut 4 bases from V and 0 bases from J; bases unmatched to any gene: 6.

This clone is termed medium-sized. The chain recombines TRBV28 with TRBJ2-7, with D perhaps matching TRBD2 (6 bases). This CDR3 contains 12 residues. CDR1 and CDR2 from the germline V gene are MDHEN and SYDVKM. The V and J ends lost 9 bases and 0 bases respectively, with 9 bases between them. The CDR3 DNA is TGTGCCAGTTCGGGAGACTCCTACGAGCAGTACTTC. The encoded protein is CASSGDSYEQYF.

This chain uses TRBV7-8 with TRBJ2-2, with 9 bases that match TRBD2. Germline-derived CDR1 and CDR2 are SGHVS and FQNEAQ. This CDR3 comprises 14 residues. V was pared by 6 bases and J by 5 bases, with 4 bases of the junction left unmatched. The CDR3 protein is CASSTGLATGELFF. The CDR3 region has the DNA TGTGCCAGCAGTACGGGACTAGCAACCGGGGAGCTGTTTTTT.

In this sample, this clone turned up once. This chain uses TRBV5-5 with TRBJ1-2, with TRBD1 identical over 12 bases. Trimming took 4 bases from V and 3 from J; bases not matched to a gene: 7. Germline V CDR1 and CDR2: SGHKS, YYEKEE (reference sequence). This CDR3 has 16 amino acids. The CDR3 DNA reads TGTGCCAGCAGCCCGGGGACAGGGGGCGTCGACTATGGCTACACCTTC. Amino acids: CASSPGTGGVDYGYTF.

The table lists this clone with a count of one. This specimen includes other DNA sequences encoding the same CDR3. V is TRBV7-2 and J is TRBJ2-5, with 12 positions matching TRBD2. CDR3 length: 14 residues. Germline V gene data show CDR1 as SGHTA and CDR2 as FQGNSA. Germline trimming cut 3 bases from V and 4 bases from J; bases unmatched to any gene: 0. CDR3 loop: CASSLGLAGETQYF. The CDR3 DNA is TGTGCCAGCAGCTTGGGACTAGCGGGAGAGACCCAGTACTTC.

The chain recombines TRBV14 with TRBJ1-2, with 7 bases lining up with TRBD1. Unmatched junction bases numbered 9, after V lost 4 bases and J lost 4 bases. Germline V gene lookup returns CDR1 SGHDN and CDR2 FVKESK. This CDR3 region has 15 residues. This CDR3 is CASSRLAGGPYGYTF. The CDR3 DNA sequence: TGTGCCAGCAGCCGTCTTGCAGGGGGACCCTATGGCTACACCTTC.

The chain couples TRBV14 to TRBJ2-7; a possible D gene is TRBD1 (6 bases). The CDR3 is made up of 15 amino acids. Germline V gives CDR1 SGHDN, CDR2 FVKESK. The V end was cut by 5 bases, the J end by 6 bases, with 20 bases between. The CDR3 sequence: CASSMGHSLPSEQYF. In DNA form, the CDR3 reads TGTGCCAGCAGCATGGGACATAGCCTTCCCTCCGAGCAGTACTTC.

This chain connects TRBV6-2 or TRBV6-3 to TRBJ2-3, with 9 bases aligning to TRBD2. Germline V gives CDR1 MNHEY, CDR2 SVGEGT. The CDR3 runs 15 residues. Trimming took 2 bases from V and 9 from J; bases not matched to a gene: 9. The CDR3 spells CASSYSAGGSMTQYF. CDR3 nucleotide sequence: TGTGCCAGCAGTTACAGTGCGGGGGGGAGCATGACGCAGTATTTT.

The chain couples TRBV28 to TRBJ1-1; D is possibly TRBD1 (6 bases). Per the germline V gene, CDR1 is MDHEN and CDR2 is SYDVKM. V gave up 4 bases and J gave up 1 base, with 13 bases separating them. This CDR3 region has 15 residues. The chain's CDR3 is CASSSLGHSNTEAFF. CDR3 sequence (DNA): TGTGCCAGCAGTTCTCTGGGACATTCGAACACTGAAGCTTTCTTT.